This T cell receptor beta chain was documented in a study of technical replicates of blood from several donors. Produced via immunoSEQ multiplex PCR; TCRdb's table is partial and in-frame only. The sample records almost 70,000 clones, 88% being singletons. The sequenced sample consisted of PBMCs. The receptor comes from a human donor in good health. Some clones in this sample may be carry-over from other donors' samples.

The CDR3, as DNA: TGTGCCAGCAACTCGGCGGGGGACACTGAAGCTTTCTTT. Translated: CASNSAGDTEAFF. The V call is TRBV5-4, the J call TRBJ1-1; maybe TRBD1 (5 bases). From germline, CDR1 is SGHNT and CDR2 YYREEE (reference sequence). Trimming took 6 bases from V and 3 from J, leaving 12 bases between them. The CDR3 is 13 residues long. The variable domain in full, with the rest retrieved from reference TRBV5-4 and TRBJ1-1, is ETGVTQSPTHLIKTRGQQVTLRCSSQSGHNTVSWYQQALGQGPQFIFQYYREEENGRGNFPPRFSGLQFPNYSSELNVNALELDDSALYLCASNSAGDTEAFFGQGTRLTVV.